This is a list of T cell receptor beta chains from one sample in a study of molecular identifiers for immune sequencing clone quantification. TCRdb reprocessed the PCR reads via MiXCR and lists one record per CDR3 protein. This table has 400,000 to 600,000 distinct CDR3 sequences, 20% to 25% appearing once. The sequencing sample was made of naive CD8+ T cells from blood, with Jurkat cell RNA spiked in. The receptors derive from a human donor in good health. Some libraries in this study had Jurkat cell RNA spiked in. The CDR3 runs from the conserved cysteine through the conserved F or W. A D gene is named only where the DNA matches it firmly. Clone size appears in some rows only: once, few, many, or a class for an expanded clone.

clone size: -; J gene: TRBJ1-3; V gene: TRBV6-1; D gene: -; CDR3 protein: CASSENPPIYF; CDR3 DNA: TGTGCCAGCAGTGAAAATCCCCCCATATATTTT
clone size: many; J gene: TRBJ1-5; V gene: TRBV24-1; D gene: -; CDR3 protein: CATSDGQTNQPQHF; CDR3 DNA: TGTGCCACCAGTGACGGACAGACTAATCAGCCCCAGCATTTT
clone size: few; J gene: TRBJ2-2; V gene: TRBV20-1; D gene: -; CDR3 protein: CSARGGLGELFF; CDR3 DNA: TGCAGTGCTAGAGGAGGACTTGGGGAGCTGTTTTTT
clone size: few; J gene: TRBJ1-5; V gene: TRBV19; D gene: -; CDR3 protein: CASSIGSGVALQNQPQHF; CDR3 DNA: TGTGCCAGTAGTATTGGCTCGGGGGTCGCCCTCCAAAATCAGCCCCAGCATTTT
clone size: -; J gene: TRBJ1-1; V gene: TRBV12-3/TRBV12-4; D gene: -; CDR3 protein: CASSPGAPPEAFF; CDR3 DNA: TGTGCCAGCAGTCCGGGCGCCCCCCCTGAAGCTTTCTTT
clone size: -; J gene: TRBJ1-2; V gene: TRBV5-4; D gene: TRBD1; CDR3 protein: CASSPATGRSSSPHYGYTF; CDR3 DNA: TGTGCCAGCAGCCCCGCGACAGGGCGGAGTTCGAGTCCGCACTATGGCTACACCTTC
clone size: -; J gene: TRBJ2-7; V gene: TRBV25-1; D gene: -; CDR3 protein: CASSGGRNTYEQYF; CDR3 DNA: TGTGCCAGCAGTGGGGGACGGAACACCTACGAGCAGTACTTC
clone size: -; J gene: TRBJ2-7; V gene: TRBV20-1; D gene: -; CDR3 protein: CSATPSEGYEQYF; CDR3 DNA: TGCAGTGCTACCCCTTCTGAAGGCTACGAGCAGTACTTC
clone size: few; J gene: TRBJ2-5; V gene: TRBV5-8; D gene: TRBD2; CDR3 protein: CASSSGLAGGETQYF; CDR3 DNA: TGTGCCAGCAGCTCCGGACTAGCGGGAGGCGAGACCCAGTACTTC
clone size: many; J gene: TRBJ1-5; V gene: TRBV20-1; D gene: -; CDR3 protein: CSAYDGNSNQPQHF; CDR3 DNA: TGCAGTGCTTATGACGGGAATAGCAATCAGCCCCAGCATTTT
clone size: -; J gene: TRBJ2-2; V gene: TRBV4-2; D gene: TRBD2; CDR3 protein: CASSQEAGVLTGELFF; CDR3 DNA: TGTGCCAGCAGCCAAGAGGCGGGAGTGCTCACCGGGGAGCTGTTTTTT
clone size: many; J gene: TRBJ2-1; V gene: TRBV29-1; D gene: -; CDR3 protein: CSVPNGAPYNEQFF; CDR3 DNA: TGCAGCGTCCCGAACGGGGCCCCCTACAATGAGCAGTTCTTC
clone size: -; J gene: TRBJ2-3; V gene: TRBV9; D gene: -; CDR3 protein: CASKGEGDTQYF; CDR3 DNA: TGTGCCAGCAAGGGGGAGGGAGATACGCAGTATTTT
clone size: many; J gene: TRBJ1-5; V gene: TRBV4-2; D gene: TRBD1; CDR3 protein: CASSQGGQVFAQPQHF; CDR3 DNA: TGTGCCAGCAGCCAAGGGGGACAGGTCTTCGCTCAGCCCCAGCATTTT
clone size: many; J gene: TRBJ1-1; V gene: TRBV20-1; D gene: -; CDR3 protein: CSAPRTNTEAFF; CDR3 DNA: TGCAGTGCCCCCCGGACGAACACTGAAGCTTTCTTT
clone size: -; J gene: TRBJ2-7; V gene: TRBV27; D gene: -; CDR3 protein: CASSSGTDHNAYEQYF; CDR3 DNA: TGTGCCAGCAGTTCCGGGACGGACCATAACGCCTACGAGCAGTACTTC
clone size: few; J gene: TRBJ1-4; V gene: TRBV7-9; D gene: -; CDR3 protein: CASSLTTPARKLFF; CDR3 DNA: TGTGCCAGCAGCTTAACGACACCCGCGCGAAAACTGTTTTTT
clone size: many; J gene: TRBJ2-2; V gene: TRBV9; D gene: -; CDR3 protein: CASSVETGELFF; CDR3 DNA: TGTGCCAGCAGCGTAGAAACCGGGGAGCTGTTTTTT
clone size: -; J gene: TRBJ2-7; V gene: TRBV4-2; D gene: TRBD2; CDR3 protein: CASSQAGTSGHEQYF; CDR3 DNA: TGTGCCAGCAGCCAAGCCGGGACTAGCGGCCACGAGCAGTACTTC
clone size: -; J gene: TRBJ2-5; V gene: TRBV12-3/TRBV12-4; D gene: -; CDR3 protein: CASSLQGSVETQYF; CDR3 DNA: TGTGCCAGCAGTCTACAGGGATCTGTAGAGACCCAGTACTTC
clone size: many; J gene: TRBJ1-1; V gene: TRBV29-1; D gene: -; CDR3 protein: CSFIEENTEAFF; CDR3 DNA: TGCAGCTTCATCGAAGAAAACACTGAAGCTTTCTTT
clone size: -; J gene: TRBJ2-7; V gene: TRBV27; D gene: TRBD2; CDR3 protein: CASSFGSGGDYEQHF; CDR3 DNA: TGTGCCAGCAGTTTCGGTAGCGGGGGGGACTACGAGCAGCACTTC
clone size: few; J gene: TRBJ2-7; V gene: TRBV9; D gene: -; CDR3 protein: CASSAQDDRTYEQYF; CDR3 DNA: TGTGCCAGCAGCGCTCAAGACGACAGGACCTACGAGCAGTACTTC
clone size: few; J gene: TRBJ2-7; V gene: TRBV7-8; D gene: TRBD1; CDR3 protein: CASSSPGTGAYEQYF; CDR3 DNA: TGTGCCAGCAGCTCCCCCGGGACAGGGGCCTACGAGCAGTACTTC